These 7 T cell receptor beta chains share one sample of origin, sequenced in a study of T cell changes during pregnancy in multiple sclerosis. Clones were sequenced by immunoSEQ multiplex PCR, and TCRdb holds only the in-frame ones, with some missing. The table includes roughly 42,000 clones, about 90% detected once. The sequences come from CD4+ T cells from peripheral blood mononuclear cells, collected before pregnancy. These TCRs come from a female donor with multiple sclerosis, enrolled in a pregnancy study.

CDR3 sequence (DNA): TGTGCCAGCAGCTTGCGGCAGGGGACCTACCAAGAGACCCAGTACTTC. It codes for CASSLRQGTYQETQYF. This chain joins TRBV5-6 and TRBJ2-5; D is perhaps TRBD1 (6 bases). CDR3 length equals 16 residues. V lost 1 base to trimming and J lost 0 bases, with 13 bases between them. In germline, CDR1 is SGHDT, CDR2 YYEEEE.

V usage is TRBV7-2 and J usage is TRBJ2-2; 7 bases agree with TRBD1. With V trimmed by 6 bases and J by 6 bases, 19 bases remained unmatched. The length of the CDR3 is 18 residues. The germline gives CDR1 SGHTA, CDR2 FQGNSA. CDR3 sequence: CASSFPAGQGVTSGELFF. The CDR3 region has the DNA TGTGCCAGCAGTTTCCCCGCAGGGCAGGGGGTAACATCCGGGGAGCTGTTTTTT.

The chain recombines TRBV6-5 with TRBJ1-2, with 10 bases lining up with TRBD1. Germline V gives CDR1 MNHEY, CDR2 SVGAGI. The trim removed 6 bases at V and 4 bases at J, leaving 8 bases unmatched. The CDR3 is 15 amino acids. The DNA for the CDR3 is TGTGCCAGCAGACACAAGACAGGGGGCTCCTATGGCTACACCTTC. Its protein product is CASRHKTGGSYGYTF.

Here the CDR3 DNA reads TGTGCCAGCAGCCCCGACAGGGTCCGGGCGCTGGTCTACGAGCAGTACTTC. Protein: CASSPDRVRALVYEQYF. The rearrangement uses TRBV5-5 and TRBJ2-7; 7 positions agree with TRBD1. The CDR3 extends over 17 amino acids. The germline V gene encodes CDR1 SGHKS and CDR2 YYEKEE (reference sequence). The J segment lost 3 bases and the V segment lost 4 bases, leaving 16 bases of the junction unmatched.

The V call is TRBV7-3, the J call TRBJ1-5; D is ambiguous. Trimming removed 2 bases at V and 5 bases at J, with 7 bases between. In germline, CDR1 is SGHTA, CDR2 FQGTGA. The CDR3 length is 13 residues. The CDR3 bases are TGTGCCAGCAGCTTATCACGGGATCAGCCCCAGCATTTT. It translates to CASSLSRDQPQHF.

The V and J genes are TRBV19 and TRBJ2-2, with D possibly matching TRBD1 (6 bases). Between the trimmed V and J ends, which lost 1 base and 4 bases, there was a span of 10 bases. Germline V CDR1 and CDR2: LNHDA, SQIVND (reference sequence). The CDR3 extends over 15 amino acids. CDR3 coding DNA: TGTGCCAGTAGTATAGGCTACAGGGCCACCGGGGAGCTGTTTTTT. This codes for CASSIGYRATGELFF.

The rearrangement links TRBV6-6 to TRBJ2-7; 8 bases align to TRBD1. CDR1 and CDR2 from the germline V gene are MNHNY and SVGAGI (reference sequence). Trimming at V came to 5 bases and at J to 0 bases, leaving 3 bases not matched to a gene. The CDR3 consists of 14 residues. CDR3 bases: TGTGCCAGCAGTCACACAGGGGGCTCCTACGAGCAGTACTTC. Residues: CASSHTGGSYEQYF.